This T cell receptor (beta chain) came from a study of T cell changes during pregnancy in multiple sclerosis. Sequencing was performed with immunoSEQ multiplex PCR; in TCRdb, only in-frame clones are kept and a portion is missing. The table includes some 17,000 clones, approximately 88% detected once. This CDR3 has 14 amino acids. The V gene's germline CDR1 is LNHDA and CDR2 SQIVND (reference sequence). Trimming took 4 bases from V and 7 from J; bases not matched to a gene: 10. The receptor was isolated from a female donor in good health, enrolled as a control in a pregnancy study. The source material was CD8+ T cells from peripheral blood mononuclear cells, sampled after pregnancy. The J gene is TRBJ2-7, the V gene TRBV19, with 7 bases that match TRBD1. The CDR3 region is CASSRGQSFVEQYF. CDR3 sequence (DNA): TGTGCCAGTAGTAGGGGACAGAGCTTTGTGGAGCAGTACTTC.